This entry is about one T cell receptor beta chain. Its target is not known. This specimen comes from a study of CD8 T cells in Susac syndrome. RNA in amounts of roughly 0.45 to 1 ug was reverse transcribed with random hexamers. Amplification of TCR beta CDR3 was carried out by immunoSEQ multiplex PCR, which covered 54 Vbeta and 13 Jbeta segments. TCRdb reprocessed the immunoSEQ multiplex PCR reads with MiXCR, giving one entry per CDR3 protein. Of 150,000 to 200,000 distinct CDR3 sequences detected, roughly 93% appear once; the ten largest clones hold just over 0.13%. Germline values: CDR1 MNHNY, CDR2 SVGAGI (reference sequence). Between the trimmed V and J ends, which lost 6 bases and 8 bases, there was a span of 19 bases. The CDR3 is 14 amino acids. Sequencing of TCR beta covered CD8+ and CD4+ T cells obtained from blood. Healthy donors were controls matched for age and sex. Study results and limitations: The study admitted that it had a relatively small number of individuals in its TCR sequencing and HLA analysis.

The sequencing sample was made of CD4+ T cells from PBMCs. The V and J genes are TRBV6-6 and TRBJ1-2; TRBD1 is a possible D gene (6 bases). This clonotype originated in a human donor in good health. In nucleotides, the CDR3 is TGTGCCAGCAGGACCTTCACAGGGACCGTCGGCTACACCTTC. This translates into CASRTFTGTVGYTF.